The 24 T cell receptor beta chains given below trace back to one sample, sequenced in a study of T cells expressing NK-cell markers (dated by TCRdb to the early 2020s). Library generation was performed with 5' RACE. Instrument used: Illumina HiSeq 2000. TCRdb reprocessed the reads and lists each CDR3 protein sequence as a single entry, with no DNA. Per the sample table, the count is some 410,000 distinct CDR3 sequences. The ten top clones hold 7.3% of the sample. Material: blood T cells: a sorted CD56 or NKG2C T cell subset, CD4+ or CD8+ T cells, or bulk PBMC T cells (not recorded which). Every receptor here comes from a woman between 18 and 75 years old in good health.

This chain's CDR3 is CASSRFAGELFF. The chain links TRBV7-2 to TRBJ2-2. This CDR3 region has 12 residues. Germline-derived CDR1 and CDR2 are SGHTA and FQGNSA.

The chain has TRBV20-1 and TRBJ2-1; the TCRdb D gene call, TRBD1, has no DNA to confirm it. This CDR3 comprises 14 residues. Germline CDR1 is DFQATT and CDR2 is SNEGSKA (reference sequence). CDR3 loop: CSAPGYANYNEQFF.

The rearrangement uses TRBV29-1 and TRBJ2-3. CDR1 and CDR2 from the germline V gene are SQVTM and ANQGSEA. The length of the CDR3 is 13 residues. The CDR3 loop reads CSVASGYTDTQYF.

The chain combines TRBV4-2 with TRBJ2-2; TCRdb lists TRBD1, though no DNA is available to test this call. Germline lookup yields CDR1 LGHNA and CDR2 YNFKEQ. The CDR3 has 14 amino acids. The chain's CDR3 is CASTLYAGVGELFF.

The rearrangement joins TRBV28 to TRBJ1-5; there is no DNA to check the TCRdb D call of TRBD1. From germline, CDR1 is MDHEN and CDR2 SYDVKM. The CDR3 loop spans 13 amino acids. The CDR3 here is CASSLISGAPQHF.

The chain links TRBV12-3 or TRBV12-4 to TRBJ2-7. The CDR3 runs 13 residues. This CDR3 reads CASSLTEFHEQYF.

The V call is TRBV12-3 or TRBV12-4, the J call TRBJ2-3; the D gene TCRdb calls, TRBD2, cannot be checked with no DNA. The CDR3 is 17 residues long. The CDR3 sequence: CASKPLGLAGVTDTQYF.

The chain recombines TRBV11-1 with TRBJ2-3; there is no DNA to check the TCRdb D call of TRBD2. The length of the CDR3 is 18 residues. CDR1 and CDR2 (germline): SGHAT, FQDESV (reference sequence). CDR3 residues: CASSLALVTSASTDTQYF.

This chain links TRBV5-5 with TRBJ2-1; TCRdb selects TRBD2, and the lack of DNA leaves this call unchecked. In germline, CDR1 is SGHKS, CDR2 YYEKEE (reference sequence). This CDR3 contains 16 residues. The CDR3 loop is CASSLEASGYYNEQFF.

The chain carries TRBV7-3 and TRBJ2-5; absent DNA, TCRdb's TRBD1 call cannot be checked. This CDR3 comprises 14 residues. Germline V gene data show CDR1 as SGHTA and CDR2 as FQGTGA. CDR3 loop: CASSLEGPGETQYF.

The CDR3 region is CASSIQGLNEQFF. The V and J genes are TRBV19 and TRBJ2-1; the D call from TCRdb, TRBD1, cannot be confirmed without DNA. The CDR3 has 13 amino acids. From germline, CDR1 is LNHDA and CDR2 SQIVND (reference sequence). Complete variable domain (other parts from reference TRBV19 and TRBJ2-1): DGGITQSPKYLFRKEGQNVTLSCEQNLNHDAMYWYRQDPGQGLRLIYYSQIVNDFQKGDIAEGYSVSREKKESFPLTVTSAQKNPTAFYLCASSIQGLNEQFFGPGTRLTVL.

The chain uses TRBV12-3 or TRBV12-4 and TRBJ2-2; checking the TCRdb D call of TRBD1 is not possible without DNA. The CDR3 is 18 residues long. CDR3 sequence: CASSLRGVEVLYTGELFF.

The CDR3 is CAWSVVLSWTASYNEQFF. The chain links TRBV30 to TRBJ2-1. The germline V gene encodes CDR1 GTSNPN and CDR2 SVGIG (reference sequence). The CDR3 is 18 residues long.

The V call is TRBV18, the J call TRBJ2-7; there is no DNA to check the TCRdb D call of TRBD2. CDR3 length equals 15 residues. Germline-derived CDR1 and CDR2 are KGHSH and LQKENI. This chain's CDR3 is CASSRGLAGGVEQYF.

The chain is built from TRBV6-5 and TRBJ2-4; TCRdb names TRBD2, which stays unverified in the absence of DNA. CDR3 size: 19 residues. CDR1 and CDR2 from the germline V gene are MNHEY and SVGAGI. CDR3 loop: CASSYVSIPSGRAKNIQYF.

The chain recombines TRBV29-1 with TRBJ2-1. This CDR3 is built from 12 residues. The V gene's germline CDR1 is SQVTM and CDR2 ANQGSEA. CDR3: CSVEDLMSEQFF.

The chain is built from TRBV27 and TRBJ2-2; TCRdb picks TRBD1, but there is no DNA to check that call. Germline V lookup: CDR1 MNHEY, CDR2 SMNVEV (reference sequence). The CDR3 is 13 residues long. The CDR3 sequence: CASSLGQTGELFF.

J is TRBJ1-5 and V is TRBV6-5; the TRBD1 assignment by TCRdb is unverifiable without DNA. CDR3 size: 15 residues. The germline gives CDR1 MNHEY, CDR2 SVGAGI. CDR3 sequence: CASSYEPGGNQPQHF.

This chain connects TRBV6-5 to TRBJ2-1; TCRdb proposes TRBD2, but this gene call is untestable without DNA. The CDR3 totals 12 residues. CDR1 is MNHEY, CDR2 SVGAGI, per germline. The CDR3 protein is CAVRDSGNEQFF.

This chain connects TRBV20-1 to TRBJ1-3. There are 17 residues in the CDR3. CDR1 and CDR2 from the germline V gene are DFQATT and SNEGSKA (reference sequence). This CDR3 is CSATQGPHRPSGNTIYF.

V is TRBV18 and J is TRBJ1-3. CDR1 and CDR2 (germline): KGHSH, LQKENI. The CDR3 length is 14 residues. CDR3 sequence: CASSPGRAPDTIYF.

The chain links TRBV9 to TRBJ1-1; TCRdb proposes TRBD1, but this gene call is untestable without DNA. The CDR3 covers 14 residues. CDR1 SGDLS and CDR2 YYNGEE come from the germline V gene. CDR3 protein: CASSVGGLVTEAFF.

V usage is TRBV12-3 or TRBV12-4 and J usage is TRBJ2-1. The CDR3 totals 15 residues. The CDR3: CASSFRTQTGNEQFF.

V and J are TRBV6-2 or TRBV6-3 and TRBJ2-1. Per germline, CDR1 MNHEY and CDR2 SVGEGT. The CDR3 has 13 amino acids. The CDR3 here is CASSASLFNEQFF.